The sequence of this TCR beta chain was determined in a study of blood T cell repertoires in COVID-19. Study-level background: Acute and convalescent COVID-19 samples came from the United States, Italy and Spain. The cDNA or gDNA used as material had been derived from T cells, B-cell-depleted T cells, or PBMCs.

Per the original data handling: The authors estimated nucleated cell counts from reference gene primer amplification. Here immunoSEQ multiplex PCR was the method, and the copy in TCRdb shows in-frame clones only, minus some. V and J calls and clone size follow that table, whereas D and trimming were derived from the DNA. Of 300,000 to 350,000 clones in the sample, roughly 87% were seen once. Patients from Seattle were sampled longitudinally, starting during active infection. The sequencing input was peripheral blood. The source is a young man with COVID-19, enrolled during active disease.

The CDR3 DNA follows: TGTGCCAGCAGTTTACTCAATCAGCCCCAGCATTTT. Encoded protein: CASSLLNQPQHF. The rearrangement uses TRBV28 and TRBJ1-5, with D unresolved. The germline V and J ends were trimmed by 2 bases and 3 bases, with 2 bases remaining between them. This CDR3 has 12 amino acids. Germline CDR1 and CDR2: MDHEN and SYDVKM.